The 26 T cell receptor beta chains below all came from one sample that was sequenced in a study of tumor-infiltrating lymphocytes in primary liver carcinoma. Alongside blood RNA obtained from unsorted whole blood, germline DNA was also extracted. TCR beta cDNA was made from around 520 ng total RNA with a constant-region primer. Library construction for TCR beta comprised three nested multiplex PCR rounds performed with slightly modified ARM-PCR. The first two PCR rounds, nine to ten cycles each, used TRBV1-TRBV30 forward primers and a C-beta reverse primer. MiXCR was run by TCRdb on the multiplex PCR reads, yielding one entry per CDR3 protein. The data hold 310,000 or so distinct CDR3 sequences, with almost 65% observed a single time. Material for sequencing was peripheral blood. These receptors all stem from a man in his forties or fifties with primary liver carcinoma and hepatitis B virus infection.

Comment on this clonotype: The junction and the germline gene differ at one end; a read error may be behind it. Written as DNA, the CDR3 is TGTGCCATCAGCTTAAATCAGCTAGCGATGGGGTTCTTC. It encodes CAISLNQLAMGFF. The chain links TRBV11-2 to TRBJ2-1, with D possibly TRBD2 on 6 matching bases. The V gene's germline CDR1 is SGHAT and CDR2 FQNNGV. The CDR3 is made up of 13 amino acids.

Comment on this clonotype: Relative to the germline gene, one junction end is altered; a read error may explain this. This rearrangement joins TRBV4-1 to TRBJ2-5; 10 nucleotides match TRBD1. Germline V gene sequence: CDR1 MGHRA, CDR2 YSYEKL. The CDR3 runs to 16 residues. The CDR3 loop is CASSQGPTGGLETQYF. For the CDR3, the DNA is TGCGCCAGCAGCCAAGGACCGACAGGGGGCTTGGAGACCCAATACTTC.

This clonotype turned up a few times. This chain connects TRBV28 to TRBJ2-5; no firm D call. CDR1 is MDHEN, CDR2 SYDVKM, per germline. Between the trimmed V and J ends, which lost 4 bases and 0 bases, there was a span of 9 bases. The CDR3 is 14 amino acids. The CDR3 is CASSSPLYQETQYF. CDR3 DNA sequence: TGTGCCAGCAGTTCCCCCCTCTACCAAGAGACCCAGTACTTC.

This clonotype was picked up a small number of times. DNA of the CDR3: TGTGCCAGCAGGGAGGGACAGCCGAACACTGAAGCTTTCTTT. Translating gives CASREGQPNTEAFF. The chain couples TRBV4-2 to TRBJ1-1; 7 nucleotides align to TRBD1. The V and J ends lost 6 bases and 1 base, in that order; junction bases with no gene match: 5. The CDR3 has 14 residues. Germline V gene sequence: CDR1 LGHNA, CDR2 YNFKEQ.

The sample holds many counts of this clonotype. The gene calls are TRBV11-2 and TRBJ2-7; 7 bases fit TRBD2. Per the germline V gene, CDR1 is SGHAT and CDR2 is FQNNGV. This CDR3 has 16 residues. The ends lost 1 base at V and 7 bases at J; junction bases unmatched: 13. CDR3 DNA: TGTGCCAGCAGCTTAGGCGTAGTAGCGGGTATCCGGGAGCAGTACTTC. It is translated as CASSLGVVAGIREQYF.

This chain links TRBV19 with TRBJ2-7, with D uncertain. Germline-derived CDR1 and CDR2 are LNHDA and SQIVND (reference sequence). CDR3 length: 15 residues. V was shortened by 3 bases and J by 0 bases, with 12 bases between the two germline ends. The CDR3 nucleotides are TGTGCCAGTAGTATCGCCGCGTACGGCTCCTACGAGCAGTACTTC. Amino acid sequence: CASSIAAYGSYEQYF.

About this clonotype: Without the conserved terminal phenylalanine or tryptophan, this CDR3 likely stems from a read error. The gene calls are TRBV11-2 and TRBJ1-6; the D is unclear. Germline V lookup: CDR1 SGHAT, CDR2 FQNNGV. The CDR3 covers 15 residues. Here the CDR3 DNA reads TGTGGCAGTAGCTCACAATATGGGGTTAATTCACCCCTCCACATT. It yields the protein CGSSSQYGVNSPLHI.

CDR3 loop: CASSQTADRPQHF. The CDR3 coding sequence is TGTGCCAGCAGCCAGACGGCGGATCGGCCCCAGCATTTT. The chain combines TRBV11-2 with TRBJ1-5; D is unresolved. The CDR3 runs to 13 residues. The V gene's germline CDR1 is SGHAT and CDR2 FQNNGV. Trimming shortened V by 5 bases and J by 9 bases, and 14 bases separated the two germline ends.

CDR3 nucleotide sequence: TGCGCCAGCAGTGAGCCGCAGGGGAACACCGGGGAGCTGTTTTTT. It encodes CASSEPQGNTGELFF. The rearrangement links TRBV10-2 to TRBJ2-2; D might be TRBD1 (5 bases). CDR1 is WSHSY and CDR2 is SAAADI in the germline V gene. The CDR3 is 15 amino acids. V dropped 2 bases and J dropped 1 base, with 8 bases sitting between them.

As concerns this clonotype: This clone may be a read error of a much larger clone one base away. The CDR3: CASSEVRASNQPQHF. The CDR3 DNA reads as TGTGCCAGCAGTGAAGTTAGGGCTAGCAATCAGCCCCAGCATTTT. The V call is TRBV6-1, the J call TRBJ1-5; D gene uncertain. Germline V gene lookup returns CDR1 MNHNS and CDR2 SASEGT. CDR3 length: 15 residues. V dropped 1 base and J dropped 0 bases, with 7 bases sitting between them.

In the case of this clonotype: A read error may be the cause here, since a much bigger clone is one base away. The V and J genes are TRBV10-3 and TRBJ2-5; D might be TRBD2 (5 bases). CDR3 length: 11 residues. The germline CDR1 and CDR2 sequences are ENHRY and SYGVKD. DNA of the CDR3: TGTACCGCCGGGGATGTGGAGACCCAGTACTTC. As protein: CTAGDVETQYF.

This clonotype has only a few counts. V usage is TRBV19 and J usage is TRBJ2-7; TRBD1 matches 8 bases. Germline CDR1 reads LNHDA; CDR2 reads SQIVND (reference sequence). V shed 6 bases, J shed 0 bases, and the junction held 10 bases outside the gene matches. The CDR3 consists of 16 residues. The CDR3 loop reads CASSRSDRGISYEQYF. The CDR3 DNA follows: TGTGCCAGTAGCAGATCAGACAGGGGAATCTCCTACGAGCAGTACTTC.

A word on this clonotype: Its ends do not fully match the called genes, so a read error is possible. This chain links TRBV11-2 with TRBJ2-1; 7 bases align to TRBD2. The germline gives CDR1 SGHAT, CDR2 FQNNGV. The CDR3 contains 16 residues. CDR3 residues: CANSLALGGGSNEQFF. The CDR3 DNA sequence: TGTGCCAACAGCTTAGCCCTGGGGGGGGGAAGCAATGAGCAGTTCTTC. Drawing the rest from reference TRBV11-2 and TRBJ2-1, the complete variable domain is EAGVAQSPRYKIIEKRQSVAFWCNPISGHATLYWYQQILGQGPKLLIQFQNNGVVDDSQLPKDRFSAERLKGVDSTLKIQPAKLEDSAVYLCANSLALGGGSNEQFFGPGTRLTVL.

The chain joins TRBV6-1 to TRBJ2-7; D is possibly TRBD1 (6 bases). The CDR3 is 15 residues long. Germline lookup yields CDR1 MNHNS and CDR2 SASEGT. V lost 2 bases to trimming and J lost 1 base, with 12 bases between them. For the CDR3, the DNA is TGTGCCAGCAGTGAAAGGATAGGGGGATCCTACGAGCAGTACTTC. Translated, it gives CASSERIGGSYEQYF.

The sample holds many counts of this clonotype. The J gene is TRBJ2-7, the V gene TRBV6-5, with D tentatively TRBD1 (5 bases). The CDR3 is 13 residues long. The V end was cut by 2 bases, the J end by 7 bases, with 12 bases between. Germline V gene lookup returns CDR1 MNHEY and CDR2 SVGAGI. Written as DNA, the CDR3 is TGTGCCAGCAGTTACAAGCAGGGTGGAGAGCAGTACTTC. This sequence encodes CASSYKQGGEQYF.

This clonotype was recorded many times. V gene TRBV6-5 combines with J gene TRBJ2-5; D uncertain. CDR1 is MNHEY, CDR2 SVGAGI, per germline. The CDR3 extends over 12 amino acids. With 7 bases removed from V and 2 bases from J, the gap between germline ends came to 8 bases. The CDR3 region is CASMGGQETQYF. For the CDR3, the DNA is TGTGCCAGCATGGGCGGACAAGAGACCCAGTACTTC.

Remarks on this clonotype: A much larger clonotype is one base distant, so this may be a read error. This chain connects TRBV6-2 or TRBV6-3 to TRBJ2-2, with a weak D call TRBD1 (6 bases). CDR3 length: 15 amino acids. V lost 8 bases to trimming and J lost 0 bases, with 13 bases between them. The V gene's germline CDR1 is MNHEY and CDR2 SVGEGT. The DNA of the CDR3 is TGTGCCAGCCGCCTGGGACATACGAACACCGGGGAGCTGTTTTTT. Encoded protein: CASRLGHTNTGELFF.

Comments on this clonotype: Its ends do not fully match the called genes, so a read error is possible. The J gene is TRBJ2-3, the V gene TRBV11-2; no definite D call. The CDR3 is made up of 12 amino acids. CDR1 and CDR2 (germline): SGHAT, FQNNGV. The CDR3 DNA follows: TGTGCCAGCAGATTTGGTAGAGATACCCAGTATTTT. This gives the protein CASRFGRDTQYF. Based on the CDR3 plus reference TRBV11-2 and TRBJ2-3, the full variable domain is EAGVAQSPRYKIIEKRQSVAFWCNPISGHATLYWYQQILGQGPKLLIQFQNNGVVDDSQLPKDRFSAERLKGVDSTLKIQPAKLEDSAVYLCASRFGRDTQYFGPGTRLTVL.

Concerning this clonotype: The germline gene is not matched at one end of the junction; a read error may be the cause. The V gene is TRBV4-3, the J gene TRBJ2-7; D might be TRBD1 (5 bases). The CDR3 length is 15 residues. Germline lookup yields CDR1 LGHNA and CDR2 YSLEER. The CDR3 DNA sequence: TGCGCCAGCAACCAAGATTCGACAGCGCCGTACGAGCAGTACTTC. Protein: CASNQDSTAPYEQYF.

The rearrangement uses TRBV6-6 and TRBJ1-4; D uncertain. Germline V gene sequence: CDR1 MNHNY, CDR2 SVGAGI (reference sequence). The germline V and J ends were trimmed by 5 bases and 7 bases, with 5 bases remaining between them. This CDR3 has 11 residues. The CDR3 reads CASSPGEKLFF. The CDR3 region has the DNA TGTGCCAGCAGTCCTGGTGAAAAACTGTTTTTT.

This clonotype appeared once. A junction end diverges from the germline sequence, so it may reflect a read error. The chain has TRBV10-1 and TRBJ1-1; no definite D call. In germline, CDR1 is WNHNN, CDR2 SYGVQD (reference sequence). CDR3 length: 13 residues. CDR3 coding DNA: TGCGCCAGCAGTGATGCCGGACCGACTGAAGCTTCCTTT. Its protein is CASSDAGPTEASF.

Concerning this clonotype: Sequence at one end of the junction differs from germline and may be a read error. This chain links TRBV6-2 or TRBV6-3 with TRBJ2-4, with D perhaps being TRBD1 or TRBD2 (6 bases each). Germline loops: CDR1 MNHEY, CDR2 SVGEGT. This CDR3 is built from 15 residues. CDR3 in DNA: TGTGGCAGCAGTACGCCGATGGGGGGCGTAAACATTCAGTACTTC. Protein: CGSSTPMGGVNIQYF.

This clonotype showed up many times. The chain uses TRBV10-1 and TRBJ2-7; D gene unclear. Germline assignment: CDR1 WNHNN and CDR2 SYGVQD (reference sequence). There are 13 residues in the CDR3. V was trimmed by 0 bases and J by 4 bases, leaving 7 bases between them. The CDR3 here is CASSESGVYEQYF. The CDR3 nucleotides read TGCGCCAGCAGTGAGTCGGGTGTGTACGAGCAGTACTTC.

In the case of this clonotype: This may come from a read error, since a much larger clone is one base off. The chain joins TRBV6-5 to TRBJ1-1, with D possibly being TRBD1 (6 bases). Germline V gives CDR1 MNHEY, CDR2 SVGAGI. The CDR3 consists of 12 residues. This CDR3 is CVSKQGPTEAFF. For the CDR3, the DNA is TGTGTCAGTAAGCAGGGGCCCACTGAAGCTTTCTTT.

In its sample, this clonotype was seen once. A much more abundant neighbour one base away suggests this may be a read error. No conserved phenylalanine or tryptophan is present at the end of the CDR3, so a read error is the likely explanation. The chain is built from TRBV6-2 or TRBV6-3 and TRBJ2-2, with D tentatively TRBD2 (6 bases). Trimming shortened V by 0 bases and J by 3 bases, and 11 bases separated the two germline ends. CDR3 length: 16 residues. CDR1 MNHEY and CDR2 SVGEGT come from the germline V gene. The CDR3 sequence is CASSYSGGMDTGELFS. In nucleotides, the CDR3 is TGTGCCAGCAGTTACTCTGGCGGGATGGACACCGGGGAGCTGTTTTCT.

The rearrangement joins TRBV11-2 to TRBJ1-6; D is ambiguous. Trimming removed 6 bases at V and 0 bases at J, with 18 bases between. The V gene's germline CDR1 is SGHAT and CDR2 FQNNGV. There are 18 residues in the CDR3. Here the CDR3 reads CASSSQGFGISYNSPLHF. Here the CDR3 DNA reads TGTGCCAGCAGTTCCCAAGGTTTCGGTATCTCCTATAATTCACCCCTCCACTTT. Filled out from reference TRBV11-2 and TRBJ1-6, the complete variable domain reads EAGVAQSPRYKIIEKRQSVAFWCNPISGHATLYWYQQILGQGPKLLIQFQNNGVVDDSQLPKDRFSAERLKGVDSTLKIQPAKLEDSAVYLCASSSQGFGISYNSPLHFGNGTRLTVT.